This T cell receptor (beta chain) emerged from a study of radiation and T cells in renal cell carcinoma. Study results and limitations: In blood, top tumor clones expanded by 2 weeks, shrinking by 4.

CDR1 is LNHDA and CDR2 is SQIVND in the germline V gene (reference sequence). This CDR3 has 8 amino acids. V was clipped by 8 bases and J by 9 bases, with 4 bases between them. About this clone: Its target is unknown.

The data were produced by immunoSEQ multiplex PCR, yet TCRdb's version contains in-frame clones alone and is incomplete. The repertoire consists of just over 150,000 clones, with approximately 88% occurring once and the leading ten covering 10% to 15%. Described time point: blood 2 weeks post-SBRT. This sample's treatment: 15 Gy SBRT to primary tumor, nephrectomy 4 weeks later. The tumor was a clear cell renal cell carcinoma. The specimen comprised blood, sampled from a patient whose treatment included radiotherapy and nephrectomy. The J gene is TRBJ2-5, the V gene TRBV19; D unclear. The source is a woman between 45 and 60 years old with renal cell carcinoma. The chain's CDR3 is CASSAQYF. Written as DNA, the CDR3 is TGTGCCAGTTCGGCCCAGTACTTC.